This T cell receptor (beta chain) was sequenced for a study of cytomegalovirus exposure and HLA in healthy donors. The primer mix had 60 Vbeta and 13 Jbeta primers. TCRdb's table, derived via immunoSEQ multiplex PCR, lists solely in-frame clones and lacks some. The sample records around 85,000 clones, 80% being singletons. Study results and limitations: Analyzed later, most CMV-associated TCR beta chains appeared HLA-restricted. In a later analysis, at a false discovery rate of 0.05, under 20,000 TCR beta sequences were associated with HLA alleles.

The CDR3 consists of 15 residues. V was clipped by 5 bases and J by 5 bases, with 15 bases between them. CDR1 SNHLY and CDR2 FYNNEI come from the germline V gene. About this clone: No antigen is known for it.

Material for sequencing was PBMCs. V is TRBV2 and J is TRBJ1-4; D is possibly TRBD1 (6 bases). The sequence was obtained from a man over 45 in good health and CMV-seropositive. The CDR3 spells CASSLKADRNEKLFF. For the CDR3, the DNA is TGTGCCAGCAGTCTAAAGGCTGACAGGAATGAAAAACTGTTTTTT. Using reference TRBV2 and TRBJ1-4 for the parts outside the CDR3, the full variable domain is EPEVTQTPSHQVTQMGQEVILRCVPISNHLYFYWYRQILGQKVEFLVSFYNNEISEKSEIFDDQFSVERPDGSNFTLKIRSTKLEDSAMYFCASSLKADRNEKLFFGSGTQLSVL.